A selection of T cell receptor beta chains follows, all from one sample in a study of radiotherapy plus CTLA-4 blockade in lung cancer. The table came from immunoSEQ multiplex PCR; TCRdb's copy has only in-frame clones and leaves some out. Of roughly 93,000 clones listed, roughly four fifths were seen once; the top ten hold roughly 3.5%. Here the sequenced sample was peripheral blood, taken from a patient treated with radiotherapy plus ipilimumab. These receptors came from a human donor with non-small cell lung cancer who had a partial response to radiotherapy plus ipilimumab. Each CDR3 is given with its conserved first and last residue. The order of the fields is V gene, J gene, CDR3 length, D gene, clone size, CDR3 DNA, CDR3 protein. D genes are given only for firm matches. Part of the rows lack a size; the others show once, few, many or a class for expanded clones.

v_gene: TRBV2
j_gene: TRBJ1-1
len: 15
d_gene: -
abundance: -
CDR3nt: TGTGCCAGCAGTGAAGACCGGGAGAGGAACACTGAAGCTTTCTTT
CDR3aa: CASSEDRERNTEAFF

v_gene: TRBV28
j_gene: TRBJ1-1
len: 13
d_gene: -
abundance: -
CDR3nt: TGTGCCAGCAGTACCCGGACAGCTACTGAAGCTTTCTTT
CDR3aa: CASSTRTATEAFF

v_gene: TRBV5-1
j_gene: TRBJ2-5
len: 14
d_gene: -
abundance: -
CDR3nt: TGCGCCAGCAGCTGGGAACGAGGGGGAGAGACCCAGTACTTC
CDR3aa: CASSWERGGETQYF

v_gene: TRBV6-5
j_gene: TRBJ2-7
len: 13
d_gene: -
abundance: -
CDR3nt: TGTGCCAGCAGTTACTCGATCGGCTACGAGCAGTACTTC
CDR3aa: CASSYSIGYEQYF

v_gene: TRBV5-1
j_gene: TRBJ2-5
len: 15
d_gene: TRBD2
abundance: -
CDR3nt: TGCGCCAGCAGCTTTGGGACTAGCGGGGGGGAGACCCAGTACTTC
CDR3aa: CASSFGTSGGETQYF

v_gene: TRBV2
j_gene: TRBJ2-7
len: 15
d_gene: TRBD2
abundance: once
CDR3nt: TGTGCCAGCAGTGCCACGGGAGGGAGCTCCTACGAGCAGTACTTC
CDR3aa: CASSATGGSSYEQYF

v_gene: TRBV7-8
j_gene: TRBJ2-3
len: 12
d_gene: -
abundance: few
CDR3nt: TGTGCCAGCAGCCAAAGCACAGATACGCAGTATTTT
CDR3aa: CASSQSTDTQYF

v_gene: TRBV6-5
j_gene: TRBJ1-3
len: 14
d_gene: -
abundance: once
CDR3nt: TGTGCCAGCAGTGCAGGCAGCTCTGGAAACACCATATATTTT
CDR3aa: CASSAGSSGNTIYF

v_gene: TRBV15
j_gene: TRBJ2-7
len: 16
d_gene: TRBD2
abundance: -
CDR3nt: TGTGCCACCAGCAGAGATTGGACTAGCGGGACCTACGAGCAGTACTTC
CDR3aa: CATSRDWTSGTYEQYF

v_gene: TRBV30
j_gene: TRBJ2-7
len: 14
d_gene: -
abundance: -
CDR3nt: TGTGCCTGGAGTCCGGCGGGACTCTCCTACGAGCAGTACTTC
CDR3aa: CAWSPAGLSYEQYF

v_gene: TRBV6-1
j_gene: TRBJ1-4
len: 13
d_gene: -
abundance: once
CDR3nt: TGTGCCAGCAGTAGGGGAAGGGGTGAAAAACTGTTTTTT
CDR3aa: CASSRGRGEKLFF

v_gene: TRBV11-3
j_gene: TRBJ2-3
len: 14
d_gene: TRBD1
abundance: -
CDR3nt: TGTGCCAGCAGCCCAGGACAGGCGACAGATACGCAGTATTTT
CDR3aa: CASSPGQATDTQYF

v_gene: TRBV18
j_gene: TRBJ2-1
len: 17
d_gene: TRBD2
abundance: few
CDR3nt: TGTGCCAGCTCAACGGACCCTCTCGCTAGCGGGACCAATGAGCAGTTCTTC
CDR3aa: CASSTDPLASGTNEQFF

v_gene: TRBV15
j_gene: TRBJ1-5
len: 12
d_gene: -
abundance: once
CDR3nt: TGTGCCACCAGCAGGGGCTTTCAGCCCCAGCATTTT
CDR3aa: CATSRGFQPQHF

v_gene: TRBV10-2
j_gene: TRBJ2-7
len: 15
d_gene: TRBD1
abundance: -
CDR3nt: TGCGCCAGCAGTGAGTCTGTAGGGACAGCCTACGAGCAGTACTTC
CDR3aa: CASSESVGTAYEQYF

v_gene: TRBV19
j_gene: TRBJ2-1
len: 12
d_gene: TRBD1
abundance: -
CDR3nt: TGTGCCACCCGGGACAGTTACAATGAGCAGTTCTTC
CDR3aa: CATRDSYNEQFF

v_gene: TRBV27
j_gene: TRBJ2-7
len: 15
d_gene: TRBD2
abundance: -
CDR3nt: TGTGCCAGCAGTTTATCGCCCCAGACCGGGAGGGAGGAGTACTTC
CDR3aa: CASSLSPQTGREEYF

v_gene: TRBV2
j_gene: TRBJ1-4
len: 14
d_gene: TRBD1
abundance: -
CDR3nt: TGTGCCAGCAGTGGGGACAGGGCGAATGAAAAACTGTTTTTT
CDR3aa: CASSGDRANEKLFF

v_gene: TRBV19
j_gene: TRBJ1-1
len: 15
d_gene: -
abundance: -
CDR3nt: TGTGCCAGTACCTCCTCCAAACAGGGTAACACTGAAGCTTTCTTT
CDR3aa: CASTSSKQGNTEAFF

v_gene: TRBV5-1
j_gene: TRBJ1-4
len: 16
d_gene: TRBD1
abundance: -
CDR3nt: TGCGCCAGCAGCTTGGCCGGACAGGGAGGGAATGAAAAACTGTTTTTT
CDR3aa: CASSLAGQGGNEKLFF

v_gene: TRBV27
j_gene: TRBJ1-1
len: 13
d_gene: -
abundance: -
CDR3nt: TGTGCCAGCAGTTTAGGCAGAAACACTGAAGCTTTCTTT
CDR3aa: CASSLGRNTEAFF

v_gene: TRBV5-1
j_gene: TRBJ2-3
len: 14
d_gene: -
abundance: -
CDR3nt: TGCGCCAGCAGTAGGGGAGCAGGGGCAGATACGCAGTATTTT
CDR3aa: CASSRGAGADTQYF

v_gene: TRBV7-6
j_gene: TRBJ2-7
len: 15
d_gene: -
abundance: -
CDR3nt: TGTGCCAGCAGAGCTAGCGTCCTGAGCTCCTACGAGCAGTACTTC
CDR3aa: CASRASVLSSYEQYF

v_gene: TRBV29-1
j_gene: TRBJ2-7
len: 15
d_gene: -
abundance: -
CDR3nt: TGCAGCGCCGGCTGGGTGCAGGGAAGTCGTGGCGAGCAGTACTTC
CDR3aa: CSAGWVQGSRGEQYF

v_gene: TRBV27
j_gene: TRBJ2-1
len: 15
d_gene: TRBD1
abundance: -
CDR3nt: TGTGCCAGCAGTTGGCCGGGTGACAGGGGCAATGAGCAGTTCTTC
CDR3aa: CASSWPGDRGNEQFF

v_gene: TRBV4-2
j_gene: TRBJ1-3
len: 16
d_gene: -
abundance: -
CDR3nt: TGTGCCAGCAGCCGCTTGATCGGCGGCGAACGAAACACCATATATTTT
CDR3aa: CASSRLIGGERNTIYF

v_gene: TRBV7-3
j_gene: TRBJ2-7
len: 13
d_gene: TRBD1
abundance: -
CDR3nt: TGTGCCAGCAGCTTAGGTCTGGCGACAGGGAAATCCTTC
CDR3aa: CASSLGLATGKSF

v_gene: TRBV27
j_gene: TRBJ1-1
len: 12
d_gene: -
abundance: -
CDR3nt: TGTGCCAGCAGGACCGGATCGACCAGGTTGCTCTTT
CDR3aa: CASRTGSTRLLF

v_gene: TRBV4-1
j_gene: TRBJ2-2
len: 17
d_gene: -
abundance: -
CDR3nt: TGCGCCAGCAGAAGGACAAGCGGGACAACGGGCACCGGGGAGCTGTTTTTT
CDR3aa: CASRRTSGTTGTGELFF

v_gene: TRBV5-1
j_gene: TRBJ2-3
len: 15
d_gene: -
abundance: -
CDR3nt: TGCGCCAGCAGCTTACCCGGGAGCAACACAGATACGCAGTATTTT
CDR3aa: CASSLPGSNTDTQYF